The 21 T cell receptor beta chains listed next were all sequenced from one sample in a study of identical twins (dated by TCRdb to between 2015 and 2016). Libraries were constructed by 5' RACE. Reads for this sample came from an Illumina HiSeq 2000. TCRdb cleaned the public reads at Q25 with fastp, built clones with MiXCR and kept in-frame beta chains. Rows with one shared CDR3 protein collapse into an entry with the most common genes and DNA. The sample contains roughly 690,000 distinct CDR3 sequences, approximately 6% of them found a single time. The ten largest clones capture under 2% of the sample. Specimen: naive T cells sorted from blood. Per the publication, the cell subset or site label means: cells isolated with a human naive T-cell isolation kit. These receptors were collected from a man aged 18 to 30 in good health.

The chain has TRBV20-1 and TRBJ2-5; the D is unclear. Germline V lookup: CDR1 DFQATT, CDR2 SNEGSKA (reference sequence). There are 16 residues in the CDR3. V dropped 6 bases and J dropped 0 bases, with 20 bases sitting between them. CDR3 DNA sequence: TGCAGTGCAATCCCCTCGAAAGGGAAGTACCAAGAGACCCAGTACTTC. It yields the protein CSAIPSKGKYQETQYF.

This clonotype was recorded at least ten times. The genes are TRBV10-3 and TRBJ2-7, with 7 positions matching TRBD1. This CDR3 has 12 residues. Per the germline V gene, CDR1 is ENHRY and CDR2 is SYGVKD. Unmatched junction bases numbered 6, after V lost 6 bases and J lost 7 bases. The CDR3 nucleotides read TGTGCCATCAGCCCGACAGGGACAGAGCAGTACGTC. It yields the protein CAISPTGTEQYV.

The chain links TRBV7-2 to TRBJ1-4; weak D call: TRBD1 (5 bases). The CDR3 is 14 residues long. V lost 5 bases, J lost 8 bases, and 15 bases lay in between. From germline, CDR1 is SGHTA and CDR2 FQGNSA. CDR3 DNA sequence: TGTGCCAGCAGCCTATTACTCCAGGGCGAAAAACTGTTTTTT. Translated, it gives CASSLLLQGEKLFF.

This clonotype was seen at least ten times. The gene calls are TRBV20-1 and TRBJ2-5; D uncertain. The CDR3 consists of 9 residues. Germline values: CDR1 DFQATT, CDR2 SNEGSKA (reference sequence). V gave up 3 bases and J gave up 5 bases, with 1 base separating them. The CDR3 DNA follows: TGCAGTGCTAGGGAGACCCAGTACTTC. Protein: CSARETQYF.

This clonotype was counted between two and nine times. The chain uses TRBV11-1 and TRBJ2-2; 14 nucleotides line up with TRBD2. CDR1 SGHAT and CDR2 FQDESV come from the germline V gene (reference sequence). With 5 bases clipped from V and 3 bases from J, the junction kept 17 bases outside the gene matches. The length of the CDR3 is 21 residues. CDR3 bases: TGTGCCAGCAGCACCTCCCCGGGACTAGCGGGAGATTTTCAGGACACCGGGGAGCTGTTTTTT. This codes for CASSTSPGLAGDFQDTGELFF. The whole variable domain, filled in from reference TRBV11-1 and TRBJ2-2, reads EAEVAQSPRYKITEKSQAVAFWCDPISGHATLYWYRQILGQGPELLVQFQDESVVDDSQLPKDRFSAERLKGVDSTLKIQPAELGDSAMYLCASSTSPGLAGDFQDTGELFFGEGSRLTVL.

The V gene is TRBV18, the J gene TRBJ1-1; D is uncertain. This CDR3 has 13 amino acids. In germline, CDR1 is KGHSH, CDR2 LQKENI. V was clipped by 3 bases and J by 1 base, with 6 bases between them. CDR3 residues: CASSPMENTEAFF. The DNA of the CDR3 is TGTGCCAGCTCACCGATGGAGAACACTGAAGCTTTCTTT.

This rearrangement joins TRBV29-1 to TRBJ1-1; no reliable D call. Germline loops: CDR1 SQVTM, CDR2 ANQGSEA. This CDR3 comprises 15 residues. V was pared by 2 bases and J by 5 bases, with 18 bases between. The CDR3 region has the DNA TGCAGCGTTGAATCTCTAGTCAGGAAGGAGACTGAAGCTTTCTTT. It specifies CSVESLVRKETEAFF. Drawing the rest from reference TRBV29-1 and TRBJ1-1, the complete variable domain is SAVISQKPSRDICQRGTSLTIQCQVDSQVTMMFWYRQQPGQSLTLIATANQGSEATYESGFVIDKFPISRPNLTFSTLTVSNMSPEDSSIYLCSVESLVRKETEAFFGQGTRLTVV.

V is TRBV5-1 and J is TRBJ1-6; 10 bases align to TRBD1. J lost 8 bases, V lost 4 bases, and 3 bases had no gene match. Per germline, CDR1 SGHRS and CDR2 YFSETQ. The CDR3 extends over 14 amino acids. The chain's CDR3 is CASSKGTGDSPLHF. CDR3 bases: TGCGCCAGCAGCAAAGGGACAGGGGATTCACCCCTCCACTTT.

This clonotype was seen only a few times. The gene calls are TRBV6-1 and TRBJ1-5; D is unclear. Germline V gene sequence: CDR1 MNHNS, CDR2 SASEGT. The CDR3 sequence is 10 residues long. In nucleotides, the CDR3 is TGTGCGACCGAGGGTCAGCCCCAGCATTTT. This codes for CATEGQPQHF.

V and J are TRBV10-3 and TRBJ1-5; 9 bases line up with TRBD1. CDR1 is ENHRY, CDR2 SYGVKD, per germline. The V segment lost 10 bases and the J segment 6 bases; nucleotides outside the gene matches: 7. The CDR3 consists of 13 residues. The CDR3 region is CATGDRESQPQHF. The DNA of the CDR3 is TGTGCCACAGGGGACAGGGAGAGTCAGCCCCAGCATTTT.

This clonotype has a count of ten or more. The rearrangement uses TRBV12-3 or TRBV12-4 and TRBJ2-2; D gene uncertain. The V gene lost 5 bases and the J gene lost 4 bases, with 8 bases spanning the gap. The CDR3 spans 13 residues. The CDR3 loop reads CASSIRATGELFF. The CDR3 DNA reads TGTGCCAGCAGTATCCGAGCCACCGGGGAGCTGTTTTTT.

This clonotype came up a few times. V and J are TRBV20-1 and TRBJ2-1; 9 bases align to TRBD2. The germline V gene encodes CDR1 DFQATT and CDR2 SNEGSKA (reference sequence). This CDR3 has 14 residues. V gave up 6 bases and J gave up 3 bases; unmatched junction bases: 6. The DNA for the CDR3 is TGCAGTGCAGTAGCGGGAGTTTTCTACAATGAGCAGTTCTTC. It yields the protein CSAVAGVFYNEQFF.

Ten or more counts support this clonotype. The chain recombines TRBV7-2 with TRBJ1-5; 9 positions match TRBD1. From germline, CDR1 is SGHTA and CDR2 FQGNSA. V dropped 6 bases and J dropped 6; count of bases not matched to a gene: 6. This CDR3 region has 14 residues. In nucleotides, the CDR3 is TGTGCCAGCAGTGCACGACAGGGGGGTCAGCCCCAGCATTTT. Its translation: CASSARQGGQPQHF.

Many counts were recorded for this clonotype. This chain uses TRBV7-9 with TRBJ2-1, with no clear D. From germline, CDR1 is SEHNR and CDR2 FQNEAQ (reference sequence). V was shortened by 8 bases and J by 7 bases, with 21 bases between the two germline ends. This CDR3 has 15 amino acids. The DNA of the CDR3 is TGTGCCAGCTCTTCGGGCGGCGAAAGAGGAAATGAGCAGTTCTTC. It encodes CASSSGGERGNEQFF. Full variable domain (rest looked up from reference TRBV7-9 and TRBJ2-1): DTGVSQNPRHKITKRGQNVTFRCDPISEHNRLYWYRQTLGQGPEFLTYFQNEAQLEKSRLLSDRFSAERPKGSFSTLEIQRTEQGDSAMYLCASSSGGERGNEQFFGPGTRLTVL.

The chain uses TRBV6-2 or TRBV6-3 and TRBJ2-7; D remains unclear. Germline lookup yields CDR1 MNHEY and CDR2 SVGEGT. Trimming took 6 bases from V and 1 from J, leaving 13 bases between them. The CDR3 is made up of 14 amino acids. The CDR3 here is CASSAAPNSYEQYF. CDR3 DNA sequence: TGTGCCAGCAGCGCCGCTCCCAATTCCTACGAGCAGTACTTC.

Only a few counts were recorded for this clonotype. This sequence joins TRBV6-1 and TRBJ2-7; TRBD1 aligns across 7 bases. The CDR3 has 14 amino acids. V lost 4 bases to trimming and J lost 5 bases; unmatched junction nucleotides: 8. Germline loops: CDR1 MNHNS, CDR2 SASEGT. In nucleotides, the CDR3 is TGTGCCAGCAGTGCGACAGGGTATATCGACGAGCAGTACTTC. Amino acids: CASSATGYIDEQYF.

Details on this clonotype: One end of the junction varies from germline; a read error may be responsible. The genes are TRBV5-6 and TRBJ2-5; the match to TRBD1 covers 8 bases. CDR3 length equals 15 residues. Looked up from germline, CDR1 is SGHDT and CDR2 is YYEEEE. This CDR3 reads CASSFGQGAQGTQYF. The CDR3 region has the DNA TGTGCCAGCAGCTTCGGGCAGGGGGCGCAAGGGACCCAGTACTTC.

This clonotype was picked up many times. This chain uses TRBV6-2 or TRBV6-3 with TRBJ2-5, with no clear D. The CDR3 covers 12 residues. Germline assignment: CDR1 MNHEY and CDR2 SVGEGT. The V end lost 3 bases, the J end lost 7 bases, and 9 bases lay between the germline ends. The CDR3 loop reads CASSYVLGTQYF. CDR3 sequence (DNA): TGTGCCAGCAGTTATGTCCTTGGGACCCAGTACTTC.

This clonotype was found many times. The chain carries TRBV7-9 and TRBJ2-2, with TRBD1 identical over 7 bases. CDR1 and CDR2 (germline): SEHNR, FQNEAQ (reference sequence). With 5 bases clipped from V and 0 bases from J, the junction kept 9 bases outside the gene matches. The CDR3 extends over 17 amino acids. The CDR3 here is CASSALQGIPNTGELFF. The CDR3 DNA reads TGTGCCAGCAGCGCCCTACAGGGGATTCCGAACACCGGGGAGCTGTTTTTT.

This clonotype was counted many times. This sequence joins TRBV5-1 and TRBJ2-1, with D possibly TRBD1 on 7 matching bases. CDR3 length: 14 residues. Germline V gives CDR1 SGHRS, CDR2 YFSETQ. With 2 bases removed from V and 7 bases from J, the gap between germline ends came to 13 bases. The CDR3 here is CASSFGDSGNEQFF. As DNA, the CDR3 is TGCGCCAGCAGCTTCGGGGACAGCGGGAATGAGCAGTTCTTC.

This clonotype was recorded at least ten times. The genes are TRBV20-1 and TRBJ2-2; 9 positions match TRBD2. The CDR3 has 14 residues. Germline V lookup: CDR1 DFQATT, CDR2 SNEGSKA (reference sequence). Trimming removed 0 bases from V and 6 bases from J; junction bases left unmatched: 2. CDR3 coding DNA: TGCAGTGCTAGAGATGGCGGGAGGGCCGGGGAGCTGTTTTTT. Translation gives CSARDGGRAGELFF.